Below are 6 T cell receptor beta chains sequenced from a single sample in a study of identical twins. TCRdb called the 5' RACE reads again in MiXCR, with one record for every CDR3 protein. The data show 600,000 to 800,000 distinct CDR3 sequences, with 21% seen just once and approximately 4.3% held by the top ten. The same data also went into a second study, on T cells expressing NK-cell markers.

The sequenced sample was PBMCs. Receptor source: a woman aged 18-29 years in good health.

The chain recombines TRBV18 with TRBJ2-2; D possibly corresponds to TRBD1 (6 bases). CDR3 length: 16 amino acids. Germline assignment: CDR1 KGHSH and CDR2 LQKENI. V lost 2 bases and J 2 bases, leaving 12 bases between the germline ends. The CDR3 loop is CASSPTRGRNTGELFF. The CDR3, as DNA: TGTGCCAGCTCACCAACCAGGGGCCGAAACACCGGGGAGCTGTTTTTT.

This clonotype showed up just a few times. V gene TRBV4-3 combines with J gene TRBJ2-1; TRBD2 matches 11 bases. Losses at the gene ends were 0 bases for V and 10 bases for J; bases not matched to a gene: 5. CDR3 size: 15 residues. CDR1 is LGHNA and CDR2 is YSLEER in the germline V gene. The CDR3 nucleotides read TGCGCCAGCAGCCAAGACGGGACTAGCGGACGAGAGCAGTTCTTC. Its protein is CASSQDGTSGREQFF.

The chain carries TRBV7-2 and TRBJ2-1; D not certain. V lost 7 bases and J lost 5, with 15 bases in between. This CDR3 is built from 14 residues. The germline V gene encodes CDR1 SGHTA and CDR2 FQGNSA. The CDR3: CASTLTAENNEQFF. The CDR3 DNA follows: TGTGCCAGCACCCTAACGGCGGAGAACAATGAGCAGTTCTTC.

This clonotype was seen a handful of times. V is TRBV4-3 and J is TRBJ2-2; 7 nucleotides match TRBD2. Germline V lookup: CDR1 LGHNA, CDR2 YSLEER. This CDR3 region has 17 residues. Trimming took 4 bases from V and 4 from J; bases not matched to a gene: 12. As DNA, the CDR3 is TGCGCCAGCAGCCCGGGCGGGCTAGCGGAAATCACCGGGGAGCTGTTTTTT. Protein product: CASSPGGLAEITGELFF.

Turning to this clonotype: Sequence at one end of the junction differs from germline and may be a read error. The chain joins TRBV7-9 to TRBJ2-3; 13 positions match TRBD2. CDR1 SEHNR and CDR2 FQNEAQ come from the germline V gene (reference sequence). The CDR3 contains 14 residues. The CDR3 sequence is CASSPRTSGGEPSF. DNA of the CDR3: TGTGCCAGCAGCCCCCGGACTAGCGGGGGAGAGCCCTCTTTT. The whole variable domain, filled in from reference TRBV7-9 and TRBJ2-3, reads DTGVSQNPRHKITKRGQNVTFRCDPISEHNRLYWYRQTLGQGPEFLTYFQNEAQLEKSRLLSDRFSAERPKGSFSTLEIQRTEQGDSAMYLCASSPRTSGGEPSFGPGTRLTVL.

This sequence joins TRBV2 and TRBJ2-7, with D possibly TRBD2 on 5 matching bases. Between the trimmed V and J ends, which lost 2 bases and 0 bases, there was a span of 8 bases. There are 14 residues in the CDR3. CDR1 and CDR2 from the germline V gene are SNHLY and FYNNEI. In DNA form, the CDR3 reads TGTGCCAGCAGTGAAACTAGGTACTCCTACGAGCAGTACTTC. It codes for CASSETRYSYEQYF.